This TCR beta chain was obtained from a study of human T cells and chemical hapten exposure. Study overall: Upper inner arm skin measuring approximately 2 cm by approximately 2 cm received 2% DPC for sensitization. Study-level findings and limits: Since the donors had alopecia, their immune response may not be the same as that of healthy people.

TCRdb re-called the RACE reads with MiXCR, one entry per CDR3 protein. The table shows a few hundred thousand distinct CDR3 sequences, with about 6% occurring only once. Concerning this clonotype: What it binds is unknown.

Time point specified: patch test 2, 6 weeks after DPC sensitization. Stated treatment: therapeutic diphenylcyclopropenone sensitization with weekly scalp DPC. Those who donated were patients with alopecia, 18 to 70 years of age, and suitable for DPC. The V and J ends lost 5 bases and 1 base, in that order; junction bases with no gene match: 9. The CDR3 contains 17 residues. Germline assignment: CDR1 MNHNS and CDR2 SASEGT. The receptor comes from a woman aged 18-30 years with alopecia areata. Some clones in this sample may be carry-over from other donors' samples. This sample comprised whole blood, obtained in connection with sensitization to the hapten diphenylcyclopropenone (DPC). The rearrangement links TRBV6-1 to TRBJ2-3; 10 nucleotides line up with TRBD2. Written as DNA, the CDR3 is TGTGCCAGCAGTACCAGTACCAGCGGGGGGGGCACAGATACGCAGTATTTT. Translated: CASSTSTSGGGTDTQYF.